These 26 T cell receptor beta chains share one sample of origin, sequenced in a study of T cell repertoires in cytomegalovirus infection (dated by TCRdb to the late 2010s). The sequencer listed for this sample is Illumina HiSeq 1500. The public sequencing data were trimmed at Q25 with fastp and processed into clonotypes with MiXCR by TCRdb, which kept only in-frame beta chains. Merged by CDR3 protein, the rows form single entries marked with the most common genes and DNA. Across this sample there are nearly 550,000 distinct CDR3 sequences, with 16% seen only once. The top ten clonotypes cover roughly a quarter of the sample. Material: CD8+ T cells from PBMCs. The receptor set was obtained from a human donor in good health (CMV status not recorded). Some clones in this sample may be carry-over from other donors' samples.

In its sample, this clonotype was seen many times. The J gene is TRBJ2-5, the V gene TRBV6-2 or TRBV6-3; 10 nucleotides align to TRBD2. The V gene end was trimmed by 7 bases and the J gene end by 3 bases; junction bases not matched to a gene: 8. The CDR3 is 15 amino acids. CDR1 is MNHEY, CDR2 SVGEGT, per germline. The CDR3 coding sequence is TGTGCCAGCAATCGAGCGGGGGGGCCGAAAGAGACCCAGTACTTC. Amino acids: CASNRAGGPKETQYF.

This clonotype was observed a few times. The chain combines TRBV5-4 with TRBJ1-1, with TRBD1 as a possible D gene (5 bases). The CDR3 contains 15 residues. CDR1 and CDR2 (germline): SGHNT, YYREEE (reference sequence). The V end was cut by 4 bases, the J end by 3 bases, with 16 bases between. Here the CDR3 DNA reads TGTGCCAGCAGCGCGGGACCCCTCTCGGACACTGAAGCTTTCTTT. This gives the protein CASSAGPLSDTEAFF.

In its sample, this clonotype was seen many times. This chain joins TRBV10-3 and TRBJ2-5; unclear D gene. Trimming took off 8 bases at V and 5 bases at J, with 15 bases between the two ends. CDR1 is ENHRY and CDR2 is SYGVKD in the germline V gene. The CDR3 extends over 13 amino acids. In DNA form, the CDR3 reads TGTGCCATCTTAGGCAGCCCCGAGGAGACCCAGTACTTC. Translated, it gives CAILGSPEETQYF.

This chain joins TRBV15 and TRBJ2-7; no clear D. The CDR3 is made up of 13 amino acids. Germline CDR1 LNHNV, CDR2 YYDKDF (reference sequence). The germline V and J ends were trimmed by 8 bases and 5 bases, with 16 bases remaining between them. CDR3 protein: CATLNCFLNEQYF. The CDR3 coding sequence is TGTGCCACCCTAAATTGTTTTTTAAACGAGCAGTACTTC.

The table lists this clonotype with a few counts. The V and J genes are TRBV12-5 and TRBJ2-7; D might be TRBD2 (7 bases). CDR3 length equals 11 residues. Germline CDR1 LGHNT, CDR2 FRNRAP. Deletions cut 6 bases from V and 6 bases from J, with 9 bases between. The CDR3 sequence: CASGRGAEQYF. The CDR3 DNA sequence: TGTGCTAGTGGCCGGGGGGCCGAGCAGTACTTC.

This clonotype was seen repeatedly, ten times or more. The genes are TRBV12-3 or TRBV12-4 and TRBJ2-1, with 8 bases lining up with TRBD2. The CDR3 is 13 amino acids. With V trimmed by 7 bases and J by 7 bases, 6 bases remained unmatched. The CDR3 bases are TGTGCCAGCAATCCCGGGACTAGGAATGAGCAGTTCTTC. It encodes CASNPGTRNEQFF.

At least ten counts were recorded for this clonotype. This rearrangement joins TRBV7-6 to TRBJ2-2; possibly TRBD2 for D (7 bases). Germline V gives CDR1 SGHVS, CDR2 FNYEAQ. This CDR3 is 14 amino acids long. The germline V and J ends were trimmed by 4 bases and 5 bases, with 11 bases remaining between them. CDR3 DNA sequence: TGTGCCAGCAGCTGGGGAGGGACAACCGGGGAGCTGTTTTTT. This translates into CASSWGGTTGELFF.

The table lists this clonotype with a few counts. The chain uses TRBV4-1 and TRBJ1-3, with D uncertain. Trimming left V 4 bases short and J 0 bases short, with 10 bases between. The CDR3 has 15 amino acids. CDR1 and CDR2 (germline): MGHRA, YSYEKL. The CDR3 region is CASSRMPGSGNTIYF. CDR3 DNA: TGCGCCAGCAGCCGGATGCCGGGCTCTGGAAACACCATATATTTT.

This clonotype was found a few times. The chain combines TRBV6-1 with TRBJ2-1; 11 bases align to TRBD2. The CDR3 spans 16 residues. The ends lost 5 bases at V and 10 bases at J; junction bases unmatched: 13. Germline lookup yields CDR1 MNHNS and CDR2 SASEGT. CDR3 residues: CASSPYSGRASWEQFF. The CDR3 region has the DNA TGTGCCAGCAGTCCCTATAGCGGGAGGGCCTCTTGGGAGCAGTTCTTC.

This chain joins TRBV7-6 and TRBJ2-1, with 9 nucleotides matching TRBD2. The trim removed 4 bases at V and 4 bases at J, leaving 11 bases unmatched. Per the germline V gene, CDR1 is SGHVS and CDR2 is FNYEAQ. The CDR3 loop spans 17 amino acids. For the CDR3, the DNA is TGTGCCAGCAGCTCCCCCGGGGGAGCGGGGGGTTACAATGAGCAGTTCTTC. Protein: CASSSPGGAGGYNEQFF.

At least ten counts were recorded for this clonotype. The chain links TRBV11-2 to TRBJ2-3; TRBD2 agrees at 10 bases. The CDR3 loop spans 14 amino acids. Per the germline V gene, CDR1 is SGHAT and CDR2 is FQNNGV. After removal of 2 bases from V and 4 bases from J, the junction contained 0 bases not matched to a gene. CDR3 region: CASSLLAGADTQYF. CDR3 nucleotides: TGTGCCAGCAGCTTACTAGCGGGAGCAGATACGCAGTATTTT.

The chain links TRBV19 to TRBJ1-1; D unclear. V lost 5 bases, J lost 7 bases, and 8 bases lay in between. Germline V gene data show CDR1 as LNHDA and CDR2 as SQIVND (reference sequence). CDR3 length equals 11 residues. The CDR3 DNA sequence: TGTGCCAGTAGTCGGAGCGTTGAAGCTTTCTTT. Residues: CASSRSVEAFF.

As to this clonotype: It may be a read error: a sequence one base away is much more abundant. The chain recombines TRBV6-1 with TRBJ2-5, with D possibly being TRBD1 (6 bases). The CDR3 sequence is 16 residues long. Germline assignment: CDR1 MNHNS and CDR2 SASEGT. The CDR3: CVSSEYNGQPKETQYF. CDR3 nucleotides: TGTGTCAGCAGTGAATATAATGGACAGCCCAAAGAGACCCAGTACTTC.

This clonotype occurred many times. V gene TRBV27 combines with J gene TRBJ2-3; the match to TRBD1 covers 7 bases. This CDR3 has 16 amino acids. With V trimmed by 6 bases and J by 5 bases, 14 bases remained unmatched. Germline V CDR1 and CDR2: MNHEY, SMNVEV (reference sequence). The CDR3 DNA reads TGTGCCAGCAGGGGACCGGGGACAGTGGCTATAGATACGCAGTATTTT. Translating it yields CASRGPGTVAIDTQYF.

This clonotype was observed many times. The rearrangement uses TRBV7-3 and TRBJ2-1; 12 bases agree with TRBD2. Germline V lookup: CDR1 SGHTA, CDR2 FQGTGA. CDR3 length: 20 amino acids. With V trimmed by 1 base and J by 1 base, 11 bases remained unmatched. DNA of the CDR3: TGTGCCAGCAGCTTAAAGGGAAGTCTAGCGGGGGGGCAATCCTACAATGAGCAGTTCTTC. This encodes CASSLKGSLAGGQSYNEQFF.

The chain joins TRBV5-4 to TRBJ2-7; D not resolved. The V end was cut by 2 bases, the J end by 1 base, with 7 bases between. Germline assignment: CDR1 SGHNT and CDR2 YYREEE (reference sequence). CDR3 length: 13 residues. DNA for the CDR3: TGTGCCAGCAGCTTTGGCGAGTCCTACGAGCAGTACTTC. This codes for CASSFGESYEQYF.

This clonotype was seen more than once but under ten times. The rearrangement joins TRBV20-1 to TRBJ2-1; possible D gene TRBD2, 8 bases. Germline CDR1 reads DFQATT; CDR2 reads SNEGSKA (reference sequence). The CDR3 covers 18 residues. V was trimmed by 1 base and J by 8 bases, leaving 27 bases between them. The CDR3 nucleotides are TGCAGTGCTAGAGGAGCAGGGGGATGGGGTCGGCGGGGGGATGAGCAGTTCTTC. Its translation is CSARGAGGWGRRGDEQFF.

This clonotype has only a few counts. Relative to the germline gene, one junction end is altered; a read error may explain this. This sequence joins TRBV27 and TRBJ2-7; maybe TRBD1 (5 bases). The CDR3 runs 14 residues. The germline V gene encodes CDR1 MNHEY and CDR2 SMNVEV (reference sequence). The CDR3 sequence is CASSLSAGLYGQYF. CDR3 bases: TGTGCCAGCAGTTTATCCGCAGGGTTGTACGGGCAGTACTTC.

The chain is built from TRBV5-1 and TRBJ2-3; 11 nucleotides match TRBD2. Germline V lookup: CDR1 SGHRS, CDR2 YFSETQ. With V trimmed by 4 bases and J by 3 bases, 7 bases remained unmatched. The CDR3 totals 16 residues. CDR3 in amino acids: CASSPLGTSGTDTQYF. The CDR3 DNA reads as TGCGCCAGCAGCCCCCTCGGGACTAGCGGAACAGATACGCAGTATTTT. Combining the CDR3 with reference TRBV5-1 and TRBJ2-3 gives the whole variable domain KAGVTQTPRYLIKTRGQQVTLSCSPISGHRSVSWYQQTPGQGLQFLFEYFSETQRNKGNFPGRFSGRQFSNSRSEMNVSTLELGDSALYLCASSPLGTSGTDTQYFGPGTRLTVL.

This rearrangement joins TRBV15 to TRBJ1-1; D remains unclear. The CDR3 totals 16 residues. CDR1 and CDR2 from the germline V gene are LNHNV and YYDKDF (reference sequence). Trimming left V 0 bases short and J 2 bases short, with 13 bases between. The CDR3 region has the DNA TGTGCCACCAGCAGAGATAGGAGACGCTTCAACACTGAAGCTTTCTTT. Its translation: CATSRDRRRFNTEAFF. Full variable domain (rest looked up from reference TRBV15 and TRBJ1-1): DAMVIQNPRYQVTQFGKPVTLSCSQTLNHNVMYWYQQKSSQAPKLLFHYYDKDFNNEADTPDNFQSRRPNTSFCFLDIRSPGLGDTAMYLCATSRDRRRFNTEAFFGQGTRLTVV.

The table lists this clonotype with many counts. The rearrangement uses TRBV27 and TRBJ1-1, with D possibly being TRBD1 (6 bases). The V gene lost 5 bases and the J gene lost 4 bases, with 11 bases spanning the gap. CDR3 length: 13 amino acids. Germline loops: CDR1 MNHEY, CDR2 SMNVEV (reference sequence). CDR3 coding DNA: TGTGCCAGCAGTAGAGGACAGATCACTGAAGCTTTCTTT. Translation: CASSRGQITEAFF.

This clonotype was detected ten times or more. The chain employs TRBV7-2 and TRBJ2-1; D remains ambiguous. Germline V CDR1 and CDR2: SGHTA, FQGNSA. The CDR3 has 13 amino acids. The V end lost 5 bases, the J end lost 10 bases, and 15 bases lay between the germline ends. The CDR3 region has the DNA TGTGCCAGCAGCCCGACCCGAGTCGGCGAGCAGTTCTTC. This gives the protein CASSPTRVGEQFF.

The sample holds a few counts of this clonotype. The rearrangement joins TRBV24-1 to TRBJ1-5; D gene uncertain. Germline-derived CDR1 and CDR2 are KGHDR and SFDVKD. V gave up 3 bases and J gave up 0 bases, with 8 bases separating them. The CDR3 is 15 residues long. The CDR3 loop is CATSDGGYSNQPQHF. As DNA, the CDR3 is TGTGCCACCAGTGATGGAGGTTATAGCAATCAGCCCCAGCATTTT.

This clonotype showed up many times. V gene TRBV11-2 combines with J gene TRBJ2-5, with 11 positions matching TRBD2. With V trimmed by 0 bases and J by 7 bases, 10 bases remained unmatched. The germline V gene has CDR1 SGHAT and CDR2 FQNNGV. The CDR3 sequence is 17 residues long. The CDR3 reads CASSLEKTSGARGTQYF. In nucleotides, the CDR3 is TGTGCCAGCAGCTTAGAGAAGACTAGCGGGGCTAGAGGGACCCAGTACTTC. The whole variable domain, remainder taken from reference TRBV11-2 and TRBJ2-5, is EAGVAQSPRYKIIEKRQSVAFWCNPISGHATLYWYQQILGQGPKLLIQFQNNGVVDDSQLPKDRFSAERLKGVDSTLKIQPAKLEDSAVYLCASSLEKTSGARGTQYFGPGTRLLVL.

In its sample, this clonotype was seen a few times. It is likely a read error, because the conserved phenylalanine at the end of the CDR3 is missing. This chain joins TRBV7-3 and TRBJ2-7; 8 bases are shared with TRBD1. V lost 5 bases to trimming and J lost 5 bases; unmatched junction nucleotides: 8. From germline, CDR1 is SGHTA and CDR2 FQGTGA. The CDR3 consists of 14 residues. CDR3 loop: CASSTGQGSDEQYL. The CDR3 DNA follows: TGTGCCAGCAGCACCGGACAGGGTTCCGACGAGCAGTACTTA.

The chain has TRBV5-1 and TRBJ1-1; D gene ambiguous. V was shortened by 0 bases and J by 1 base, with 10 bases between the two germline ends. The CDR3 extends over 15 amino acids. CDR1 and CDR2 (germline): SGHRS, YFSETQ. The CDR3 loop reads CASSLEGSANTEAFF. CDR3 sequence (DNA): TGCGCCAGCAGCTTGGAGGGCAGCGCGAACACTGAAGCTTTCTTT.